A single sample gave rise to the 17 T cell receptor beta chains below, sequenced in a study of blood T cells in healthy people across ages. A second PCR, run for roughly 7 to 11 cycles, used a sample-barcoded 5' primer plus a J-beta primer mix. A single record per CDR3 protein comes from TCRdb applying MiXCR to the 5' RACE reads. The sample consists of roughly 1.4 million distinct CDR3 sequences, 59% of them appearing once. Sequencing was done on a sample of blood. The receptors were gathered from a man younger than 35 in good health.

This chain joins TRBV7-2 and TRBJ2-7; D is unresolved. Matching the DNA end better, TRBJ2-5 makes the J call doubtful. This CDR3 spans 13 amino acids. Germline CDR1 reads SGHTA; CDR2 reads FQGNSA. CDR3 sequence (DNA): TGTGCCAGCAGCTTGTTCCCGAAAGAGACCCAGTACTTC. Its translation: CASSLFPKETQYF.

The V call is TRBV30, the J call TRBJ2-5; TRBD2 is a possible D gene (6 bases). Germline CDR1 reads GTSNPN; CDR2 reads SVGIG (reference sequence). This CDR3 spans 14 amino acids. Trimming shortened V by 2 bases and J by 11 bases, and 21 bases separated the two germline ends. The CDR3 loop is CAWSYGSPYNEQYF. In DNA form, the CDR3 reads TGTGCCTGGAGTTACGGGAGCCCCTACAATGAGCAGTACTTC.

V is TRBV20-1 and J is TRBJ2-1; 10 nucleotides line up with TRBD2. V lost 3 bases, J lost 0 bases, and 8 bases stayed unmatched. This CDR3 region has 17 residues. Germline CDR1 reads DFQATT; CDR2 reads SNEGSKA (reference sequence). CDR3 sequence: CSASIGTSASSYNEQFF. The CDR3 DNA reads TGCAGTGCTAGTATTGGGACTAGCGCGAGCTCCTACAATGAGCAGTTCTTC.

This clonotype was seen just once. The chain carries TRBV27 and TRBJ1-5, with D possibly being TRBD1 (5 bases). V was shortened by 0 bases and J by 6 bases, with 12 bases between the two germline ends. Germline loops: CDR1 MNHEY, CDR2 SMNVEV (reference sequence). The CDR3 has 15 amino acids. CDR3 region: CASSLSLGVGQPQHF. In DNA, the CDR3 is TGTGCCAGCAGTTTATCGTTGGGGGTTGGTCAGCCCCAGCATTTT.

This clonotype was seen only a few times. The genes are TRBV28 and TRBJ1-6, with D unresolved. Trimming pared 9 bases from V and 6 bases from J, leaving 9 bases between. The CDR3 runs 12 residues. Germline-derived CDR1 and CDR2 are MDHEN and SYDVKM. The CDR3 DNA reads as TGTGCCAGTCTCCCTTTTAATTCACCCCTCCACTTT. Translating gives CASLPFNSPLHF.

The V gene is TRBV12-3 or TRBV12-4, the J gene TRBJ1-5, with D uncertain. V was shortened by 3 bases and J by 5 bases, with 11 bases between the two germline ends. The CDR3 has 14 residues. DNA of the CDR3: TGTGCCAGCAGTTTCGCCACCCAATATCAGCCCCAGCATTTT. Translation gives CASSFATQYQPQHF.

V usage is TRBV9 and J usage is TRBJ1-2; D is uncertain. The V gene lost 5 bases and the J gene lost 1 base, with 12 bases spanning the gap. The CDR3 consists of 14 residues. Germline CDR1 is SGDLS and CDR2 is YYNGEE. The CDR3 spells CASSDTGLNYGYTF. CDR3 DNA sequence: TGTGCCAGCAGTGATACGGGCCTTAACTATGGCTACACCTTC.

The chain links TRBV7-9 to TRBJ1-1, with 8 bases that match TRBD1. CDR1 SEHNR and CDR2 FQNEAQ come from the germline V gene (reference sequence). The V gene end was trimmed by 2 bases and the J gene end by 6 bases; junction bases not matched to a gene: 8. The CDR3 totals 15 residues. Written as DNA, the CDR3 is TGTGCCAGCAGCTTACTAGACAGGGGAGGGGCTGAAGCTTTCTTT. Translated, it gives CASSLLDRGGAEAFF.

This clonotype was observed a few times. The chain couples TRBV6-2 or TRBV6-3 to TRBJ2-7; 7 bases are shared with TRBD1. This CDR3 is 15 amino acids long. CDR1 and CDR2 from the germline V gene are MNHEY and SVGEGT. The V gene end was trimmed by 5 bases and the J gene end by 5 bases; junction bases not matched to a gene: 12. This chain's CDR3 is CASSPATGTANEQYF. The DNA for the CDR3 is TGTGCCAGCAGTCCCGCGACAGGGACGGCTAACGAGCAGTACTTC.

This clonotype has a single count. V and J are TRBV10-3 and TRBJ2-2; TRBD2 might be the D (5 bases). This CDR3 is built from 14 residues. V lost 10 bases and J 2 bases, leaving 14 bases between the germline ends. Germline CDR1 is ENHRY and CDR2 is SYGVKD. The CDR3 bases are TGTGCCACCGGGGTTGGTGGAAACACCGGGGAGCTGTTTTTT. This translates into CATGVGGNTGELFF.

The chain couples TRBV11-2 to TRBJ1-1; the match to TRBD1 covers 7 bases. This CDR3 contains 15 residues. V was clipped by 4 bases and J by 4 bases; unmatched bases: 9. Germline V lookup: CDR1 SGHAT, CDR2 FQNNGV. The CDR3: CASSSWDSGATEAFF. The CDR3 bases are TGTGCCAGCAGCTCGTGGGACAGCGGGGCCACTGAAGCTTTCTTT. Using reference TRBV11-2 and TRBJ1-1 for the parts outside the CDR3, the full variable domain is EAGVAQSPRYKIIEKRQSVAFWCNPISGHATLYWYQQILGQGPKLLIQFQNNGVVDDSQLPKDRFSAERLKGVDSTLKIQPAKLEDSAVYLCASSSWDSGATEAFFGQGTRLTVV.

In DNA, the CDR3 is TGTGCCAGCAGTCCAGGACCTATGAGCTATGGCTACACCTTC. Protein sequence: CASSPGPMSYGYTF. The chain links TRBV27 to TRBJ1-2; D unresolved. Trimming stripped 5 bases from V and 4 bases from J, with 14 bases between. This CDR3 is built from 14 residues. Germline V gene sequence: CDR1 MNHEY, CDR2 SMNVEV (reference sequence).

The chain combines TRBV28 with TRBJ2-5; 9 bases agree with TRBD2. The J call may be incorrect, as the DNA end agrees better with TRBJ2-7. Germline V lookup: CDR1 MDHEN, CDR2 SYDVKM. CDR3 length equals 19 residues. In DNA form, the CDR3 reads TGTGCCAGCAGTCCTCTACCGACCACTACGGGACTAGCTAAGTACGAGCAGTACTTC. This sequence encodes CASSPLPTTTGLAKYEQYF.

The chain couples TRBV20-1 to TRBJ2-1; 10 bases fit TRBD2. This CDR3 is 15 amino acids long. V lost 3 bases, J lost 4 bases, and 6 bases stayed unmatched. The germline V gene encodes CDR1 DFQATT and CDR2 SNEGSKA (reference sequence). CDR3 protein: CSASPGLAIYNEQFF. For the CDR3, the DNA is TGCAGTGCTAGTCCGGGACTAGCGATATACAATGAGCAGTTCTTC.

This chain joins TRBV23-1 and TRBJ2-7; 8 nucleotides line up with TRBD1. TRBV23-1 falls under the ORF class, with uncertain function. The CDR3 runs 20 residues. V was pared by 4 bases and J by 3 bases, with 23 bases of the junction left unmatched. DNA of the CDR3: TGCGCCAGCAGTCGGTCGACGTCCATGGGTCCAGGGGGCTGGAGCTACGAGCAGTACTTC. This encodes CASSRSTSMGPGGWSYEQYF.

This sequence joins TRBV7-9 and TRBJ2-5; no clear D gene. This CDR3 is 14 amino acids long. Germline V lookup: CDR1 SEHNR, CDR2 FQNEAQ (reference sequence). Deletions cut 7 bases from V and 0 bases from J, with 12 bases between. CDR3 DNA sequence: TGTGCCAGCACCCAAACAGACGACCAAGAGACCCAGTACTTC. It specifies CASTQTDDQETQYF.

The chain recombines TRBV12-3 or TRBV12-4 with TRBJ2-7; 12 bases are shared with TRBD2. The ends lost 5 bases at V and 5 bases at J; junction bases unmatched: 4. There are 14 residues in the CDR3. The CDR3 DNA reads as TGTGCCAGCAGTCCCCGGACTAGCGGGAACGAGCAGTACTTC. Residues: CASSPRTSGNEQYF.